The entry that follows covers one T cell receptor (beta chain) sequence. It has no known antigen specificity. One base away there is no much larger clone; base qualities are not given. The entry originates in a study of blood T cell repertoires in COVID-19 (dated by TCRdb to the early 2020s). Broadly, across the study: Samples covering the acute and convalescent phases of COVID-19 were provided by collaborators in the United States, Italy and Spain. The prospective study material was composed of cDNA or gDNA derived from T cells, B-cell-depleted T cells, or PBMCs. Subjects who had been exposed to COVID-19, were actively infected with it, or had recovered from it provided the deeply sampled blood TCRbeta repertoires that made up the dataset. A freely available public database, intended as a resource for researchers studying the immune response to SARS-CoV-2, is where the repertoires were released. The samples were drawn from two sources: the first 160 participants of the ongoing ImmuneRACE study, and some 1,300 subjects contributed by 6 global collaborators. The sample metadata nearly always contained a de-identified subject ID, COVID-19 status, age in years and sex. Where HLA class I and class II types were available, the types were taken from metadata supplied by the sample provider, not from assay-based typing.

From a lookup of the germline V gene, CDR1 and CDR2 are MNHEY and SVGAGI. Taken from cysteine to phenylalanine, the CDR3 has 12 residues. Of the read, only the CDR3 DNA is kept; its 36 bases are in frame from base 1. The V end loses 6 bases and the J end loses 5 bases, and a stretch of 11 bases separates them. Whole blood was collected in K2EDTA tubes by collaborating institutions according to the institutions' own protocols. For TCRbeta analysis, collaborators shipped samples in one of three forms: frozen whole blood, isolated PBMCs, or DNA extracted from either of those sample types. Overall results and qualifications from the work: The quantity of clinical and demographic metadata differed by source and by participant and was supplied without curation.

The immunoSEQ Assay, a bias-controlled multiplex PCR, was used to amplify TCRbeta CDR3 regions from genomic DNA. For the original study's pipeline: The number of nucleated cells in each sample was estimated from the amplification of reference gene primers within the assay. To quantify the absolute abundance of each unique TCRbeta CDR3 rearrangement, sequence reads were collapsed and filtered. For each sample, productive Simpson clonality was calculated by taking the square root of Simpson's diversity index across productive rearrangements. TCRdb re-hosts the immuneACCESS table, in-frame sequences only. Its copies lack some clones; in the studies checked, an unresolved V gene accounts for under half of them, and the cause for the rest is not known. Clone size and the V and J calls come from that table; the DNA yielded D and trimming. The sample includes roughly 34,000 clones, with about 90% observed a single time. In total, the top ten clones hold roughly 1.6% of the sample.

The sample taken for sequencing was peripheral blood. This clonotype was sampled from a man aged 60-69 years with active COVID-19. This receptor chain uses TRBV6-5 and TRBJ2-7; a weak D assignment points to TRBD2 (6 bases agree). The base sequence is TGTGCCAGCAGCCGGGGGAGGCACGAGCAGTACTTC. Translated, it gives CASSRGRHEQYF.